Presented here are 21 T cell receptor beta chains from one specimen sequenced in a study of cytomegalovirus exposure and HLA in healthy donors. The PCR ran on 60 Vbeta and 13 Jbeta primers. Using immunoSEQ multiplex PCR, the repertoire was profiled, and TCRdb retains in-frame clones only, with some absent. This sample has around 120,000 clones, with approximately 80% found just once. Specimen: PBMCs. Receptors were obtained from a woman in her thirties or forties in good health and CMV-seronegative.

The genes are TRBV19 and TRBJ1-1; D gene uncertain. V lost 3 bases to trimming and J lost 4 bases, with 6 bases between them. Germline CDR1 is LNHDA and CDR2 is SQIVND (reference sequence). The CDR3 sequence is 12 residues long. For the CDR3, the DNA is TGTGCCAGTAGTATCGGTGCCACTGAAGCTTTCTTT. Translation gives CASSIGATEAFF. The whole variable domain, remainder taken from reference TRBV19 and TRBJ1-1, is DGGITQSPKYLFRKEGQNVTLSCEQNLNHDAMYWYRQDPGQGLRLIYYSQIVNDFQKGDIAEGYSVSREKKESFPLTVTSAQKNPTAFYLCASSIGATEAFFGQGTRLTVV.

This clone was picked up one time. The chain combines TRBV6-6 with TRBJ1-5; no clear D gene. The CDR3 is made up of 14 amino acids. V lost 4 bases and J lost 0, with 7 bases in between. CDR1 and CDR2 from the germline V gene are MNHNY and SVGAGI (reference sequence). CDR3 DNA sequence: TGTGCCAGCAGTTCCGGGAATAGCAATCAGCCCCAGCATTTT. The encoded protein is CASSSGNSNQPQHF.

The V and J genes are TRBV10-3 and TRBJ1-2; D unresolved. The germline V and J ends were trimmed by 6 bases and 8 bases, with 16 bases remaining between them. CDR3 length: 13 residues. CDR1 is ENHRY, CDR2 SYGVKD, per germline. The CDR3 DNA is TGTGCCATCAGAAACGGGTCGAACGAGGGCTACACCTTC. The encoded protein is CAIRNGSNEGYTF.

The chain has TRBV28 and TRBJ2-7; D perhaps matches TRBD1 (6 bases). Looked up from germline, CDR1 is MDHEN and CDR2 is SYDVKM. The CDR3 is 13 residues long. V lost 8 bases, J lost 1 base, and 12 bases lay in between. The CDR3 sequence: CASSFGQSYEQYF. CDR3 DNA sequence: TGTGCCAGCTCTTTCGGACAGTCCTACGAGCAGTACTTC.

CDR3 nucleotide sequence: TGTGCCAGCAGCTTTACCCCGGGGGGGCTGTGGGATTCACCCCTCCACTTT. The encoded protein is CASSFTPGGLWDSPLHF. The rearrangement joins TRBV11-1 to TRBJ1-6, with a possible D match to TRBD1 (6 bases). In germline, CDR1 is SGHAT, CDR2 FQDESV (reference sequence). CDR3 length: 17 amino acids. The ends were cut back, 3 bases at V and 8 bases at J, with 20 bases in the middle.

The genes are TRBV7-2 and TRBJ2-2; TRBD2 agrees at 10 bases. CDR3 length equals 16 residues. After removal of 2 bases from V and 3 bases from J, the junction contained 3 bases not matched to a gene. In germline, CDR1 is SGHTA, CDR2 FQGNSA. CDR3 sequence (DNA): TGTGCCAGCAGCTTAAGGCTAGCGGGAGACACCGGGGAGCTGTTTTTT. Translated: CASSLRLAGDTGELFF.

This chain links TRBV5-1 with TRBJ1-4; 7 positions agree with TRBD1. The length of the CDR3 is 14 residues. Germline V gene lookup returns CDR1 SGHRS and CDR2 YFSETQ. The V gene end was trimmed by 4 bases and the J gene end by 5 bases; junction bases not matched to a gene: 5. The CDR3 spells CASSTGQQNEKLFF. DNA for the CDR3: TGCGCCAGCAGCACGGGACAGCAGAATGAAAAACTGTTTTTT. The full variable domain, completed using reference TRBV5-1 and TRBJ1-4, is KAGVTQTPRYLIKTRGQQVTLSCSPISGHRSVSWYQQTPGQGLQFLFEYFSETQRNKGNFPGRFSGRQFSNSRSEMNVSTLELGDSALYLCASSTGQQNEKLFFGSGTQLSVL.

V usage is TRBV9 and J usage is TRBJ2-3; 13 bases line up with TRBD2. The germline V gene has CDR1 SGDLS and CDR2 YYNGEE. The CDR3 contains 17 residues. Unmatched junction bases numbered 9, after V lost 4 bases and J lost 4 bases. The CDR3 nucleotides are TGTGCCAGCAGCCCAGACGGGACTAGCGGGGTGGCAGATACGCAGTATTTT. Residues: CASSPDGTSGVADTQYF.

V is TRBV28 and J is TRBJ1-3; 10 bases are shared with TRBD1. The CDR3 loop spans 17 amino acids. CDR1 is MDHEN, CDR2 SYDVKM, per germline. J gave up 5 bases and V 2 bases, and 9 bases lay outside the gene matches. CDR3 DNA sequence: TGTGCCAGCAGTTTAGGCATCGGGACAGGGGAGAGAAACACCATATATTTT. This translates into CASSLGIGTGERNTIYF.

The chain has TRBV11-2 and TRBJ2-7; D gene unclear. Germline V gene lookup returns CDR1 SGHAT and CDR2 FQNNGV. Trimming cost V 5 bases and J 2 bases, with 13 bases left between them. This CDR3 has 14 amino acids. CDR3 sequence reads: CASSPSLTTYEQYF. In DNA, the CDR3 is TGTGCCAGCAGCCCTAGTCTAACGACCTACGAGCAGTACTTC.

V and J are TRBV10-3 and TRBJ2-7, with D uncertain. CDR3 length: 12 amino acids. V lost 0 bases to trimming and J lost 7 bases, with 7 bases between them. CDR1 ENHRY and CDR2 SYGVKD come from the germline V gene. The CDR3 sequence: CAISESSFEQYF. CDR3 bases: TGTGCCATCAGTGAGTCTAGCTTTGAGCAGTACTTC.

The V call is TRBV5-1, the J call TRBJ1-5; D is undetermined. Germline loops: CDR1 SGHRS, CDR2 YFSETQ. The CDR3 extends over 16 amino acids. The V gene lost 1 base and the J gene lost 0 bases, with 11 bases spanning the gap. The CDR3 DNA sequence: TGCGCCAGCAGCTTGTTGGCACTAGATAGCAATCAGCCCCAGCATTTT. Its translation: CASSLLALDSNQPQHF.

This sequence joins TRBV28 and TRBJ1-1, with no clear D. Between the trimmed V and J ends, which lost 5 bases and 5 bases, there was a span of 18 bases. CDR3 length: 15 amino acids. The V gene's germline CDR1 is MDHEN and CDR2 SYDVKM. The CDR3 region is CASSPTHEGDTEAFF. The CDR3 DNA sequence: TGTGCCAGCAGTCCTACACACGAGGGAGATACTGAAGCTTTCTTT.

This clone was counted a few times. V gene TRBV12-5 combines with J gene TRBJ2-5; D is unclear. Germline CDR1 is LGHNT and CDR2 is FRNRAP. The germline V and J ends were trimmed by 5 bases and 0 bases, with 4 bases remaining between them. The CDR3 contains 12 residues. The CDR3 sequence is CASGDNQETQYF. Here the CDR3 DNA reads TGTGCTAGTGGTGACAACCAAGAGACCCAGTACTTC.

The rearrangement joins TRBV4-2 to TRBJ1-5; TRBD1 aligns across 12 bases. V was clipped by 4 bases and J by 6 bases; unmatched bases: 10. Germline V gene data show CDR1 as LGHNA and CDR2 as YNFKEQ. This CDR3 has 17 residues. DNA of the CDR3: TGTGCCAGCAGCCGGACCGGGACAGGGGGCATGGGTCAGCCCCAGCATTTT. Amino acid sequence: CASSRTGTGGMGQPQHF.

This clone was picked up one time. The V call is TRBV30, the J call TRBJ1-1, with D maybe TRBD1 (5 bases). V was pared by 2 bases and J by 5 bases, with 9 bases between. Per germline, CDR1 GTSNPN and CDR2 SVGIG (reference sequence). CDR3 size: 12 residues. CDR3 protein: CAWSSDRTEAFF. The CDR3 region has the DNA TGTGCCTGGAGTTCCGACAGAACTGAAGCTTTCTTT.

This chain connects TRBV5-1 to TRBJ2-3; the D gene is possibly TRBD1 (5 bases). V lost 6 bases and J lost 4, with 18 bases in between. CDR1 SGHRS and CDR2 YFSETQ come from the germline V gene. CDR3 size: 15 residues. This CDR3 is CASTASGILADTQYF. The CDR3 nucleotides read TGCGCCAGCACCGCTTCAGGGATCTTAGCAGATACGCAGTATTTT.

A few counts support this clone. The V gene is TRBV10-3, the J gene TRBJ2-7, with 7 bases that match TRBD1. Trimming took 5 bases from V and 5 from J; bases not matched to a gene: 6. Germline CDR1 is ENHRY and CDR2 is SYGVKD. The CDR3 contains 13 residues. DNA for the CDR3: TGTGCCATCAGTACTGACAGGGACCACGAGCAGTACTTC. This translates into CAISTDRDHEQYF.

V gene TRBV6-4 combines with J gene TRBJ2-1; TRBD2 matches 9 bases. CDR1 is MRHNA, CDR2 SNTAGT, per germline. This CDR3 spans 15 amino acids. The V segment lost 4 bases and the J segment 8 bases; nucleotides outside the gene matches: 9. This CDR3 reads CASSAETSGGHEQFF. The CDR3 DNA follows: TGTGCCAGCAGTGCCGAGACTAGCGGAGGACATGAGCAGTTCTTC.

Of note for this clone: Germline and junction disagree at one end, which may indicate a read error. The chain couples TRBV5-6 to TRBJ2-6, with D perhaps matching TRBD2 (7 bases). The CDR3 has 16 residues. CDR1 and CDR2 from the germline V gene are SGHDT and YYEEEE. The CDR3 nucleotides read TGTGCCAGCAGCTTTAGGGGGGGCTCTGGGGCCAACGGCCTGACTTTC. It translates to CASSFRGGSGANGLTF.

V is TRBV11-2 and J is TRBJ2-2, with D uncertain. Germline loops: CDR1 SGHAT, CDR2 FQNNGV. Trimming cost V 5 bases and J 0 bases, with 4 bases left between them. The CDR3 covers 13 residues. The CDR3 DNA reads as TGTGCCAGCAGCGACTCGAACACCGGGGAGCTGTTTTTT. The encoded protein is CASSDSNTGELFF. The full variable domain, completed using reference TRBV11-2 and TRBJ2-2, is EAGVAQSPRYKIIEKRQSVAFWCNPISGHATLYWYQQILGQGPKLLIQFQNNGVVDDSQLPKDRFSAERLKGVDSTLKIQPAKLEDSAVYLCASSDSNTGELFFGEGSRLTVL.